This T cell receptor beta chain originates from a study of blood T cell repertoires in COVID-19. Study-level information: The origin of the acute and convalescent COVID-19 samples was the United States, Italy and Spain. Nucleic acid was either cDNA or gDNA, and it came from T cells, B-cell-depleted T cells, or PBMCs.

This CDR3 spans 15 amino acids. V gave up 6 bases and J gave up 2 bases; unmatched junction bases: 2. Germline CDR1 is MNHEY and CDR2 is SVGEGT. Source study methods: Amplification with reference gene primers provided the estimates of nucleated cell counts. Clones were sequenced by immunoSEQ multiplex PCR, and TCRdb holds only the in-frame ones, with some missing. V and J calls and clone size are given by that table; D and trimming were obtained from the DNA. The repertoire consists of 150,000 to 200,000 clones, with about 84% occurring once and the leading ten covering roughly 7%. The sample taken for sequencing was peripheral blood. The TCR was taken from a human donor in a cohort sampled during active COVID-19. This chain uses TRBV6-2 or TRBV6-3 with TRBJ2-3, with 13 bases lining up with TRBD2. CDR3 residues: CASSGLAGDTDTQYF. CDR3 DNA sequence: TGTGCCAGCAGCGGACTAGCGGGAGACACAGATACGCAGTATTTT.